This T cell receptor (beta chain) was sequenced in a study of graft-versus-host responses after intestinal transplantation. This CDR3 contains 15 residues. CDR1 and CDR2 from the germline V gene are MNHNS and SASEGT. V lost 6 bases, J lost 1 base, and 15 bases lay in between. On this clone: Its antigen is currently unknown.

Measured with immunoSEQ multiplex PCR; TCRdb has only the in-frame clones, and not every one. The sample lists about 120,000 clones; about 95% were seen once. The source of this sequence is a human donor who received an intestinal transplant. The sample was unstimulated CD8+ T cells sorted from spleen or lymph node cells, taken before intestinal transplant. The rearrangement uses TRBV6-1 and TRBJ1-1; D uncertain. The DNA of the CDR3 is TGTGCCAGCAGCCTCTCAGGACGGGAGAACACTGAAGCTTTCTTT. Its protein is CASSLSGRENTEAFF.